The entry that follows covers one TCR beta chain sequence. This clone has more than one count but fewer than ten. Its antigen is unknown. Base qualities are missing; no much larger clone stands one base away. Taken from the germline V gene (reference sequence), the CDR1 and CDR2 loops are SSHAT and FNYEAQ. Trimming leaves V shorter by 2 bases and J shorter by 4 bases, with the junction holding 5 bases beyond the gene matches. Reading from cysteine to phenylalanine, the CDR3 counts 15 amino acids. Here the CDR3 DNA is all that survives: 45 bases in frame from base 1. This specimen belongs to a study of T cell responses to AZD1222 COVID-19 vaccine (dated by TCRdb to 2020 to 2023). Broadly, across the study: A total of more than 230 trial participants underwent TCR sequencing, of whom under 220 had received two doses of AZD1222 and some 25 had received two doses of the MenACWY control vaccine. Trial participants were enrolled by age into 18-55, 56-69 and 70-plus year subgroups, with approximately 150, 30 and 60 TCR-sequenced participants respectively. Study-wide conclusions, independent of this receptor: The 56-69-year group was small, and its depth increase did not reach significance, likely because of low power. Nearly half of unique spike-specific TCRs reportedly recognized epitopes outside regions mutated in the B.1.351 and B.1.1.7 variants. Participants were mostly white British, with more females than males. The authors suggested clonal diversity may have been underestimated. Because no day 14 peak-response samples were available, the repertoires could be characterized only after the peak T cell response. After two AZD1222 doses, both the breadth and the depth of spike-specific TCRs were significantly higher than at day 0 and than in MenACWY recipients. CD4 TCRs associated with the vaccine covered the entire spike protein, and the dominant responses were in regions 160-218 and 743-854. Conclusions about previously exposed vaccinees are limited, since just a handful of AZD1222 recipients were seropositive for SARS-CoV-2 at baseline.

The CDR3 regions of human TCRbeta chains were analyzed by immunosequencing. The study's processing was this. TCRs in the repertoires were compared against a reference library of SARS-CoV-2-specific TCRs that had been generated with the MIRA antigen-specificity platform. Breadth was defined as the fraction of unique TCRs that were SARS-CoV-2-associated, and depth was defined as the fraction of total T cells that were SARS-CoV-2-associated. Using the MIRA data, every spike-specific TCR was mapped to the spike region that the TCR reacted to and assigned to either a CD4 or a CD8 class. Log10-transformed breadth and depth values were compared by one-way ANOVA with Sidak's multiple comparisons tests. TCRdb provides this immuneACCESS table in a form limited to in-frame rearrangements. Some clones are lacking; in checked studies, under half of them reflect an unresolved V gene, and why the rest are absent is not known. That table gives V, J and clone size, and the DNA gave D and trimming. In all, the sample holds some 79,000 clones, and 80% to 90% of those were seen once. Of the sample, 3.4% falls within the top ten clones.

This specimen's time point label, per the study, means: about 28 days (+/-7) after the second vaccine dose. AZD1222 recipients whose second dose came at about 4 weeks and those whose second dose came at about 12 weeks were combined into one group, since spike-specific TCR depth and breadth did not differ between the two schedules. Vaccinee samples came from UK trials COV001 and COV002, including a single-blind randomized controlled phase 2/3 trial of AZD1222 (ChAdOx1 nCoV-19) in healthy adults. For TCRbeta chain sequencing, PBMC samples were collected from trial participants at day 0 and at day 28 after the second dose.

The chain links TRBV7-7 with TRBJ2-5, with TRBD1 matching 9 junction bases. Sequenced material: peripheral blood, taken 28 days after the second AZD1222 dose. The receptor was derived from an adult who received the AZD1222 COVID-19 vaccine. The DNA sequence is TGTGCCAGCAGCTTAACAGGGGGCGCAAGAGAGACCCAGTACTTC. It translates as CASSLTGGARETQYF. Full variable domain (CDR3 extended with the reference TRBV7-7 and TRBJ2-5 proteins): GAGVSQSPRYKVTKRGQDVTLRCDPISSHATLYWYQQALGQGPEFLTYFNYEAQPDKSGLPSDRFSAERPEGSISTLTIQRTEQRDSAMYRCASSLTGGARETQYFGPGTRLLVL.